A single sample gave rise to the 4 T cell receptor beta chains below, sequenced in a study of control samples from healthy donors and cancer patients (TCRdb year 2020). The library came from the immunoSEQ multiplex PCR assay. Here the immuneACCESS table is served through TCRdb, limited to in-frame sequences with V and J called. Missing clones are a known gap in these copies; in checked studies unresolved V genes cover under half, and the rest lacks a known reason. The sample table lists tens of thousands of clones, 83% of them with a count of one. The ten top clones hold more than 15% of the sample. Material: blood. These receptors all stem from a man between 60 and 75 years old in good health.

The chain carries TRBV5-6 and TRBJ2-5, with 8 bases matching TRBD1. Germline trimming cut 2 bases from V and 1 base from J; bases unmatched to any gene: 4. The length of the CDR3 is 15 residues. The V gene's germline CDR1 is SGHDT and CDR2 YYEEEE. The CDR3 spells CASSLRTGIQETQYF. The DNA of the CDR3 is TGTGCCAGCAGCTTAAGGACAGGGATCCAAGAGACCCAGTACTTC.

The genes are TRBV5-1 and TRBJ2-1, with D possibly matching TRBD2 (6 bases). Between the trimmed V and J ends, which lost 1 base and 8 bases, there was a span of 16 bases. The CDR3 runs to 15 residues. Germline CDR1 reads SGHRS; CDR2 reads YFSETQ. The CDR3 bases are TGCGCCAGCAGCTTGCTCGGAGGGCCGATCGATGAGCAGTTCTTC. It yields the protein CASSLLGGPIDEQFF. Full variable domain (remainder filled in from reference TRBV5-1 and TRBJ2-1): KAGVTQTPRYLIKTRGQQVTLSCSPISGHRSVSWYQQTPGQGLQFLFEYFSETQRNKGNFPGRFSGRQFSNSRSEMNVSTLELGDSALYLCASSLLGGPIDEQFFGPGTRLTVL.

The chain has TRBV30 and TRBJ1-1, with TRBD1 identical over 7 bases. This CDR3 comprises 13 residues. Germline V lookup: CDR1 GTSNPN, CDR2 SVGIG (reference sequence). V was clipped by 4 bases and J by 9 bases; unmatched bases: 11. The CDR3 reads CAWIQPGQHKAFF. In DNA form, the CDR3 reads TGTGCCTGGATACAGCCGGGACAGCATAAAGCTTTCTTT.

Here the CDR3 DNA reads TGTGCCACCAGTAAGGGACGGACGGCGATTACAGATACGCAGTATTTT. Its protein product is CATSKGRTAITDTQYF. The V and J genes are TRBV24-1 and TRBJ2-3, with D tentatively TRBD1 or TRBD2 (5 bases each). The germline V gene has CDR1 KGHDR and CDR2 SFDVKD. The CDR3 spans 16 residues. Between the trimmed V and J ends, which lost 6 bases and 3 bases, there was a span of 18 bases.